This TCR beta chain was documented in a study of blood T cell repertoires in COVID-19. Per the original methods: Reference gene primer amplification yielded estimated nucleated cell counts. Sequenced by immunoSEQ multiplex PCR; TCRdb stores in-frame clones only, minus some. V and J calls and clone size are given by that table; D and trimming were obtained from the DNA. Among about 260,000 clones listed, about 86% were seen once. Looked up from germline, CDR1 is SGHNT and CDR2 is YYREEE (reference sequence). Between the trimmed V and J ends, which lost 4 bases and 4 bases, there was a span of 15 bases. The CDR3 extends over 15 amino acids.

The TCR originated in a young man with acute COVID-19. The source material was PBMCs or T cells enriched from blood (not recorded which). The gene calls are TRBV5-4 and TRBJ2-1; D might be TRBD1 (6 bases). CDR3 in amino acids: CASSPRDKEYNEQFF. The CDR3 coding sequence is TGTGCCAGCAGCCCACGGGACAAGGAATACAATGAGCAGTTCTTC. The full variable domain, completed using reference TRBV5-4 and TRBJ2-1, is ETGVTQSPTHLIKTRGQQVTLRCSSQSGHNTVSWYQQALGQGPQFIFQYYREEENGRGNFPPRFSGLQFPNYSSELNVNALELDDSALYLCASSPRDKEYNEQFFGPGTRLTVL.